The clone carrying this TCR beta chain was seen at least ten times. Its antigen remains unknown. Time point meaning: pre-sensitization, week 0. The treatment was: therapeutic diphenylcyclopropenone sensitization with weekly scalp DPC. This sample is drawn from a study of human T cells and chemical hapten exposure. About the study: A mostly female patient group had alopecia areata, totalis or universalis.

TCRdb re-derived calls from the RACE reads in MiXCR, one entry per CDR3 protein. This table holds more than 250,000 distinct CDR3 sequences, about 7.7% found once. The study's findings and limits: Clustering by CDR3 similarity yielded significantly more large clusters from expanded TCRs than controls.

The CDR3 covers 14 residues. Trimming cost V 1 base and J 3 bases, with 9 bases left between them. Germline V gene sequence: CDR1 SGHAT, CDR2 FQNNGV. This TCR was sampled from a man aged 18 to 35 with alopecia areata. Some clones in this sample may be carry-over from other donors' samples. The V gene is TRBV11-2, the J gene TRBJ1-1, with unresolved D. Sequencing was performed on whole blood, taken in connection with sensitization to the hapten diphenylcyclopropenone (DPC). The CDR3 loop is CASSLGTQHTEAFF. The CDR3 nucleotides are TGTGCCAGCAGCTTAGGCACACAGCACACTGAAGCTTTCTTT.